This T cell receptor (beta chain) was found in a study of CD8 T cells in ankylosing spondylitis. Study-wide findings and caveats: What appeared characteristic of ankylosing spondylitis blood was a TCR beta motif of several highly homologous variants.

MiXCR, run by TCRdb on the 5' RACE reads, gives a single entry per CDR3 protein. The table includes a few hundred thousand distinct CDR3 sequences, 20% to 25% detected once. The CDR3 contains 14 residues. Trimming removed 6 bases from V and 3 bases from J, with 14 bases in between. Per the germline V gene, CDR1 is SGHRS and CDR2 is YFSETQ. As regards this clonotype: As yet, its antigen is unknown.

The sequence was collected from a male donor with ankylosing spondylitis. Specimen: blood, either unsorted or a sorted T cell fraction (not recorded which). The genes are TRBV5-1 and TRBJ2-3; D unclear. The CDR3 DNA follows: TGCGCCAGCACCCCCAGCTTAGGGACAGATACGCAGTATTTT. Amino acids: CASTPSLGTDTQYF.